This T cell receptor beta chain was recovered during a study of cytomegalovirus exposure and HLA in healthy donors. The donors belonged to the roughly 110-subject validation cohort, separate from the approximately 700-subject first cohort. The CDR3 has 19 residues. Germline lookup yields CDR1 LGHNA and CDR2 YNFKEQ. Unmatched junction bases numbered 8, after V lost 1 base and J lost 4 bases. Profiled with immunoSEQ multiplex PCR; TCRdb holds only in-frame clones, not every one. The repertoire holds about 160,000 clones, with approximately 90% as singletons. This rearrangement joins TRBV4-2 to TRBJ2-1; 15 bases line up with TRBD2. Sequencing was performed on PBMCs. The TCR comes from a man aged 18 to 29 in good health and CMV-seronegative. CDR3 nucleotides: TGTGCCAGCAGCCAAGTGGGACTAGCGGGGGGAAACTCTTACAATGAGCAGTTCTTC. Translation: CASSQVGLAGGNSYNEQFF.